Reported below is one T cell receptor beta chain. Its target is not known. The data belong to a study of T cell repertoires in cytomegalovirus infection. Trimming took 2 bases from V and 3 from J; bases not matched to a gene: 7. CDR1 and CDR2 from the germline V gene are KGHSH and LQKENI. The CDR3 runs to 15 residues. Each CDR3 protein gets one entry after TCRdb re-called the reads with MiXCR. The sample contains 680,000 or so distinct CDR3 sequences, around 32% of which appear only once. The TCR comes from a human donor in good health (CMV status not recorded). Some clones in this sample may be carry-over from other donors' samples. This specimen was cultured PBMCs, taken from culture after CMV antigen stimulation. The J gene is TRBJ2-7, the V gene TRBV18; TRBD2 agrees at 7 bases. CDR3 loop: CASSPRSGMSYEQYF. The CDR3, as DNA: TGTGCCAGCTCACCAAGGAGCGGGATGAGCTACGAGCAGTACTTC.